The 3 T cell receptor beta chains below all came from one sample that was sequenced in a study of human T cells and chemical hapten exposure. Time point in this sample: pre-sensitization, week 0. The sample's treatment: therapeutic diphenylcyclopropenone sensitization with weekly scalp DPC. TCRdb called the RACE reads again in MiXCR, with one record for every CDR3 protein. The sample yields about 92,000 distinct CDR3 sequences, around 9.6% seen once. Sequencing was performed on whole blood, taken in connection with sensitization to the hapten diphenylcyclopropenone (DPC). The receptor set was obtained from a woman in her forties with alopecia areata. Some clones in this sample may be carry-over from other donors' samples.

As for this clonotype: This may arise from a read error, as a much more abundant clone is one base away. The J gene is TRBJ1-6, the V gene TRBV3-1; perhaps TRBD1 as D (6 bases). CDR3 size: 15 residues. Germline CDR1 LGHDT, CDR2 YNNKEL (reference sequence). The CDR3, as DNA: TGTGCCAGCAGCCAAGATACAGGGATGAATTCACCCCTCTACTTT. Translated: CASSQDTGMNSPLYF.

The sample holds a few counts of this clonotype. This chain connects TRBV24-1 to TRBJ2-1; 7 bases map to TRBD1. The length of the CDR3 is 18 residues. V was pared by 2 bases and J by 2 bases, with 11 bases of the junction left unmatched. The germline V gene encodes CDR1 KGHDR and CDR2 SFDVKD. The CDR3 protein is CATSDWGKGTATYNEQFF. Here the CDR3 DNA reads TGTGCCACCAGTGATTGGGGAAAGGGGACAGCTACCTACAATGAGCAGTTCTTC.

This clonotype was found many times. The gene calls are TRBV2 and TRBJ2-5; D gene unclear. The CDR3 is 13 residues long. The germline V and J ends were trimmed by 4 bases and 2 bases, with 8 bases remaining between them. CDR1 SNHLY and CDR2 FYNNEI come from the germline V gene. The CDR3 nucleotides are TGTGCCAGCAGTGTGACCAGACAAGAGACCCAGTACTTC. This sequence encodes CASSVTRQETQYF.